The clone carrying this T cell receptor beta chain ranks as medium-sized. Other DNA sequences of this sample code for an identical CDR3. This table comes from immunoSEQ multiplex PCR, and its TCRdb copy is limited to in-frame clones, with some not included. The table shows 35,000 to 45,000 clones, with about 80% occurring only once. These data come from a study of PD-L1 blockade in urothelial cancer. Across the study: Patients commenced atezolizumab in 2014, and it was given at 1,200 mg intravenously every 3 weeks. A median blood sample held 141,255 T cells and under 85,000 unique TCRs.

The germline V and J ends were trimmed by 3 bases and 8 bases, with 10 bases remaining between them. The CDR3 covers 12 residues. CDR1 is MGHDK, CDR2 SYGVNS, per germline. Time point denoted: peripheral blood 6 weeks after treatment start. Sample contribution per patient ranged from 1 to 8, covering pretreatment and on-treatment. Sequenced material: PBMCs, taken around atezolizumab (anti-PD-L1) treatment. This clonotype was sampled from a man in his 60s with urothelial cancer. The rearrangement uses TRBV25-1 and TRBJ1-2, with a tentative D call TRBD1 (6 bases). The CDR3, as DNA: TGTGCCAGCAGTGAGGGGGGGGGCGGCTACACCTTC. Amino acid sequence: CASSEGGGGYTF.